The 21 T cell receptor beta chains presented below share a single source sample, sequenced in a study of OX40 agonist ivuxolimab in advanced cancers. Here immunoSEQ multiplex PCR was the method, and the copy in TCRdb shows in-frame clones only, minus some. The repertoire includes more than 80,000 clones, 85% to 95% of them detected once, and roughly 2.6% sits in the top ten. The sample consisted of CD4+ or CD8+ T cells sorted from blood, taken in a trial of the OX40 agonist ivuxolimab. Receptors originate from an adult with an advanced solid tumor such as melanoma, head and neck, liver or kidney cancer.

The rearrangement links TRBV4-1 to TRBJ1-5; D perhaps matches TRBD1 (6 bases). Germline V gene data show CDR1 as MGHRA and CDR2 as YSYEKL. The CDR3 is 13 amino acids. Trimming took off 3 bases at V and 10 bases at J, with 13 bases between the two ends. CDR3: CASSQGGGGPQHF. CDR3 coding DNA: TGCGCCAGCAGCCAGGGGGGGGGCGGACCCCAGCATTTT.

The rearrangement joins TRBV7-6 to TRBJ1-2; D might be TRBD1 (5 bases). This CDR3 has 17 residues. Germline V gives CDR1 SGHVS, CDR2 FNYEAQ. V lost 1 base, J lost 0 bases, and 15 bases lay in between. The CDR3 DNA reads TGTGCCAGCAGCTTAGGTGTGGGGGTTCCAACTAACTATGGCTACACCTTC. It encodes CASSLGVGVPTNYGYTF. Filled out from reference TRBV7-6 and TRBJ1-2, the complete variable domain reads GAGVSQSPRYKVTKRGQDVALRCDPISGHVSLYWYRQALGQGPEFLTYFNYEAQQDKSGLPNDRFSAERPEGSISTLTIQRTEQRDSAMYRCASSLGVGVPTNYGYTFGSGTRLTVV.

The rearrangement links TRBV2 to TRBJ1-4; D gene unclear. Germline V gene sequence: CDR1 SNHLY, CDR2 FYNNEI. Trimming pared 7 bases from V and 6 bases from J, leaving 24 bases between. The CDR3 has 17 amino acids. The DNA of the CDR3 is TGTGCCAGCAATGGAGTAACTCTGGCGTCACTTTATGAAAAACTGTTTTTT. Translated: CASNGVTLASLYEKLFF.

The chain uses TRBV7-9 and TRBJ2-4; D is perhaps TRBD2 (5 bases). The CDR3 is 11 residues long. CDR1 is SEHNR and CDR2 is FQNEAQ in the germline V gene (reference sequence). V dropped 4 bases and J dropped 8 bases, with 6 bases sitting between them. CDR3 sequence: CASSSRDIQYF. In DNA form, the CDR3 reads TGTGCCAGCAGCTCGCGGGACATTCAGTACTTC.

The chain is built from TRBV6-5 and TRBJ1-1; tentative D call: TRBD1 (6 bases). CDR1 MNHEY and CDR2 SVGAGI come from the germline V gene. V was pared by 5 bases and J by 0 bases, with 10 bases between. This CDR3 region has 14 residues. The CDR3 DNA follows: TGTGCCAGCAGTCCCGGGACACTGAACACTGAAGCTTTCTTT. Protein sequence: CASSPGTLNTEAFF.

The rearrangement links TRBV5-4 to TRBJ2-3, with D uncertain. The CDR3 spans 14 residues. Germline CDR1 reads SGHNT; CDR2 reads YYREEE (reference sequence). V lost 0 bases to trimming and J lost 5 bases, with 10 bases between them. The CDR3 DNA follows: TGTGCCAGCAGCTTGGTTAGGGCAGGAGATACGCAGTATTTT. Protein sequence: CASSLVRAGDTQYF.

The chain links TRBV4-1 to TRBJ2-7; 8 bases match TRBD1. In germline, CDR1 is MGHRA, CDR2 YSYEKL. With V trimmed by 1 base and J by 0 bases, 2 bases remained unmatched. The length of the CDR3 is 15 residues. The CDR3 region is CASSQGTGPSYEQYF. In DNA form, the CDR3 reads TGCGCCAGCAGCCAAGGGACAGGGCCCTCCTACGAGCAGTACTTC.

V gene TRBV2 combines with J gene TRBJ1-2; a possible D gene is TRBD1 (6 bases). V was clipped by 5 bases and J by 0 bases, with 16 bases between them. Germline CDR1 and CDR2: SNHLY and FYNNEI. CDR3 length: 16 amino acids. The DNA of the CDR3 is TGTGCCAGCAGTCGGGCCTACAGGGACACTAACTATGGCTACACCTTC. This codes for CASSRAYRDTNYGYTF.

The chain combines TRBV6-5 with TRBJ1-5; TRBD1 is a possible D gene (5 bases). Germline V gene lookup returns CDR1 MNHEY and CDR2 SVGAGI. The V end was cut by 6 bases, the J end by 6 bases, with 12 bases between. The CDR3 runs 13 residues. In DNA, the CDR3 is TGTGCCAGCAGATCAGGGATAGGTCAGCCCCAGCATTTT. This sequence encodes CASRSGIGQPQHF.

A single count supports this clone. The chain is built from TRBV9 and TRBJ2-1; D is perhaps TRBD1 or TRBD2 (5 bases each). CDR1 is SGDLS and CDR2 is YYNGEE in the germline V gene. The CDR3 extends over 12 amino acids. V lost 4 bases and J 7 bases, leaving 9 bases between the germline ends. DNA for the CDR3: TGTGCCAGCAGCAGAGGGGTGAATGAGCAGTTCTTC. As protein: CASSRGVNEQFF.

This CDR3 reads CSVELAPNGYTF. In DNA, the CDR3 is TGCAGCGTTGAACTCGCCCCCAATGGCTACACCTTC. This chain joins TRBV29-1 and TRBJ1-2; D is unclear. Germline V gives CDR1 SQVTM, CDR2 ANQGSEA. The V end lost 2 bases, the J end lost 6 bases, and 10 bases lay between the germline ends. The CDR3 is made up of 12 amino acids.

The V call is TRBV11-2, the J call TRBJ2-7, with D maybe TRBD1 (5 bases). Germline-derived CDR1 and CDR2 are SGHAT and FQNNGV. The CDR3 sequence is 13 residues long. The V gene lost 2 bases and the J gene lost 3 bases, with 8 bases spanning the gap. CDR3 region: CASSLPGFYEQYF. Written as DNA, the CDR3 is TGTGCCAGCAGCTTACCAGGGTTCTACGAGCAGTACTTC.

The CDR3 here is CASSFLRTSGGSEQFF. The CDR3 bases are TGTGCCAGCAGTTTCCTAAGGACTAGCGGGGGCAGTGAGCAGTTCTTC. V is TRBV27 and J is TRBJ2-1; 13 nucleotides align to TRBD2. This CDR3 is 16 amino acids long. V lost 3 bases and J lost 9; bases outside the gene matches: 8. Germline V CDR1 and CDR2: MNHEY, SMNVEV (reference sequence).

Notes on this clone: The junction departs from germline at one end; a sequencing error may be responsible. The chain uses TRBV6-1 and TRBJ1-2, with D possibly being TRBD1 (5 bases). Germline assignment: CDR1 MNHNS and CDR2 SASEGT. This CDR3 comprises 11 residues. CDR3 sequence (DNA): TGTGCCAGCAGCGGGACCGCCAAGCAAGCCTTC. Its translation: CASSGTAKQAF.

This chain links TRBV28 with TRBJ1-5, with D unresolved. The germline V and J ends were trimmed by 1 base and 7 bases, with 8 bases remaining between them. CDR1 MDHEN and CDR2 SYDVKM come from the germline V gene. This CDR3 has 13 amino acids. CDR3 coding DNA: TGTGCCAGCAGTTTATACTTTCGGCAGCCCCAGCATTTT. It yields the protein CASSLYFRQPQHF. Using reference TRBV28 and TRBJ1-5 for the parts outside the CDR3, the full variable domain is DVKVTQSSRYLVKRTGEKVFLECVQDMDHENMFWYRQDPGLGLRLIYFSYDVKMKEKGDIPEGYSVSREKKERFSLILESASTNQTSMYLCASSLYFRQPQHFGDGTRLSIL.

V gene TRBV14 combines with J gene TRBJ2-7; TRBD2 is a possible D gene (5 bases). V gave up 2 bases and J gave up 5 bases, with 10 bases separating them. CDR3 size: 13 residues. CDR1 is SGHDN and CDR2 is FVKESK in the germline V gene. CDR3 coding DNA: TGTGCCAGCAGCCAAACGGGGTGGAACGAGCAGTACTTC. It translates to CASSQTGWNEQYF.

The chain couples TRBV6-1 to TRBJ1-1, with D possibly TRBD1 on 5 matching bases. The germline gives CDR1 MNHNS, CDR2 SASEGT. V lost 2 bases and J 1 base, leaving 11 bases between the germline ends. This CDR3 comprises 15 residues. The CDR3 DNA follows: TGTGCCAGCAGTGAACGGGGCAGGCGGAACACTGAAGCTTTCTTT. Residues: CASSERGRRNTEAFF.

The chain employs TRBV27 and TRBJ1-1; D is perhaps TRBD1 (5 bases). CDR1 is MNHEY and CDR2 is SMNVEV in the germline V gene (reference sequence). V dropped 6 bases and J dropped 6 bases, with 17 bases sitting between them. The CDR3 is 14 amino acids. The CDR3, as DNA: TGTGCCAGCAGCCTCAGAGGGGCAGCTCCTGAAGCTTTCTTT. Amino acids: CASSLRGAAPEAFF.

The chain joins TRBV5-1 to TRBJ1-4; weak D call: TRBD1 (5 bases). The germline CDR1 and CDR2 sequences are SGHRS and YFSETQ. The CDR3 sequence is 13 residues long. The V and J ends lost 0 bases and 8 bases respectively, with 8 bases between them. CDR3 protein: CASSLVQEEKLFF. The CDR3 bases are TGCGCCAGCAGCTTGGTACAGGAAGAAAAACTGTTTTTT.

This clone occurred once. The gene calls are TRBV9 and TRBJ1-2, with 9 bases aligning to TRBD1. The CDR3 consists of 14 residues. Germline V gene lookup returns CDR1 SGDLS and CDR2 YYNGEE. J gave up 4 bases and V 0 bases, and 1 base lay outside the gene matches. The CDR3 nucleotides are TGTGCCAGCAGCGTAGGGGGACAGGGCTATGGCTACACCTTC. Translated: CASSVGGQGYGYTF.

The chain links TRBV6-6 to TRBJ1-1, with D hard to call. Germline V gene lookup returns CDR1 MNHNY and CDR2 SVGAGI (reference sequence). CDR3 length: 13 residues. Deletions cut 6 bases from V and 8 bases from J, with 16 bases between. The CDR3 nucleotides are TGTGCCAGCAGCGGGTGGGCCCGGGAAGAAGCTTTCTTT. As protein: CASSGWAREEAFF.